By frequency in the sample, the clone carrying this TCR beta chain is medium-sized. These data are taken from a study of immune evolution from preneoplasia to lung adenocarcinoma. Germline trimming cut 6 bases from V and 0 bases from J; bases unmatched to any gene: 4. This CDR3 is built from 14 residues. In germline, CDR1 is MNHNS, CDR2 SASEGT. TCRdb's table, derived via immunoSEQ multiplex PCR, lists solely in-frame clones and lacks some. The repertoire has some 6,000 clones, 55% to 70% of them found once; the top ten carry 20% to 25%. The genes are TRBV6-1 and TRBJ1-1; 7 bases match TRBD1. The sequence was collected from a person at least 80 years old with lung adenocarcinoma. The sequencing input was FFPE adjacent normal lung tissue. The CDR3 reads CASSLTGMNTEAFF. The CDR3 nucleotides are TGTGCCAGCAGCCTGACAGGGATGAACACTGAAGCTTTCTTT.